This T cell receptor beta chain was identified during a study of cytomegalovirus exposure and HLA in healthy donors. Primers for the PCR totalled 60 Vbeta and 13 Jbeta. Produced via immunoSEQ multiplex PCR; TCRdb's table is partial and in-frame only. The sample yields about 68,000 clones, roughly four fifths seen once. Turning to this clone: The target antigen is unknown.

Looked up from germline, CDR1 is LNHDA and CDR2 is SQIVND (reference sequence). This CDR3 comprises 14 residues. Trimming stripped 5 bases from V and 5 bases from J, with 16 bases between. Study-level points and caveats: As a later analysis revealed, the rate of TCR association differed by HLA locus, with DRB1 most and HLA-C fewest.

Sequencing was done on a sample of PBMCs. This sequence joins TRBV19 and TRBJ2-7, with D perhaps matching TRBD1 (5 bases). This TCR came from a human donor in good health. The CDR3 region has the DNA TGTGCCAGTAGTGGGCAGGGTGGTCTCAACGAGCAGTACTTC. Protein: CASSGQGGLNEQYF.